This T cell receptor beta chain is from a study of blood T cell repertoires in COVID-19. Overall study: There were acute and convalescent COVID-19 samples, and they came from the United States, Italy and Spain.

V trimming: 2 bases; J trimming: 1 base; junction bases outside the gene matches: 3. The CDR3 has 15 residues. Germline CDR1 LNHDA, CDR2 SQIVND (reference sequence). Produced via immunoSEQ multiplex PCR; TCRdb's table is partial and in-frame only. The sample shows roughly 120,000 clones, around 87% of them seen only once. Sequenced sample: peripheral blood. This receptor was taken from a woman aged 65 to 85 with acute or convalescent COVID-19. The chain recombines TRBV19 with TRBJ2-7, with 9 bases identical to TRBD1. This CDR3 is CASSIRQGGSYEQYF. Here the CDR3 DNA reads TGTGCCAGTAGTATAAGACAGGGGGGTTCCTACGAGCAGTACTTC.